Listed here is a single T cell receptor (beta chain). Antigen unknown. The PCR was carried out with 60 Vbeta primers and 13 Jbeta primers. TCRdb keeps only in-frame clones here, not all; method: immunoSEQ multiplex PCR. The sample holds 100,000 to 150,000 clones; about 83% are singletons and the top ten take 3.4%. The data stem from a study of cytomegalovirus exposure and HLA in healthy donors. General study findings and limits: Later on, an analysis tied 15,000 or so TCR beta sequences to HLA alleles at 0.05 false discovery rate. Later analysis placed DRB1 highest and HLA-C lowest in TCR association rates, which differed by HLA locus. The authors later linked a missense DCLRE1C variant to TCR beta V- and J-gene trimming. According to the study, 180 or so TCR beta chains were cytomegalovirus-associated.

J lost 5 bases, V lost 7 bases, and 7 bases had no gene match. Per the germline V gene, CDR1 is SGHDT and CDR2 is YYEEEE. The CDR3 spans 14 residues. The sequence derives from a man aged 25 to 45 in good health and CMV-seronegative. The chain has TRBV5-6 and TRBJ1-2, with TRBD1 matching over 11 bases. Material for sequencing was PBMCs. The CDR3 region has the DNA TGTGCCAGCGGCCCGGGACAGGGGGGTTATGGCTACACCTTC. It encodes CASGPGQGGYGYTF.